This T cell receptor beta chain was retrieved from a study of technical replicates of blood from a handful of donors. The data were produced by immunoSEQ multiplex PCR, yet TCRdb's version contains in-frame clones alone and is incomplete. The table records 100,000 or so clones, roughly 95% of them present only once. Trimming took off 1 base at V and 5 bases at J, with 14 bases between the two ends. CDR3 length equals 15 residues. Germline V gene sequence: CDR1 SGHDN, CDR2 FVKESK. This receptor was obtained from a human donor in good health. The rearrangement links TRBV14 to TRBJ2-5; tentatively, D is TRBD1 (5 bases). The sequenced sample was T cells isolated from PBMCs. CDR3 nucleotides: TGTGCCAGCAGCCAAGGGGCCAGGGTCGGCGAGACCCAGTACTTC. Its protein is CASSQGARVGETQYF.